What follows is one TCR beta chain and its context. The antigen remains undetermined. Germline V gives CDR1 LNHDA, CDR2 SQIVND (reference sequence). The CDR3 contains 18 residues. V was clipped by 5 bases and J by 0 bases, with 19 bases between them. This sample is drawn from a study of Ad26.COV2.S vaccination and SARS-CoV-2 variants. About the research overall: COV1001, an Ad26.COV2.S trial, supplied this vaccine-arm donor. Study conclusions and caveats: It was vaccine recipients, not placebo recipients, who had the higher spike-specific TCR breadth. Substantial post-vaccination breadth of spike-specific CD8+ and CD4+ T cell responses was reported. Estimates derived from TCR breadth and depth analyses may have underestimated total T cell responses.

Treatment of the sample: approximately 18 received Ad26.COV2.S at low or high dose, single or two shots; 5 received placebo; per-sample allocation not given. The investigators took samples on day 63 after the first vaccine or placebo injection. The protocol was immunoSEQ multiplex PCR, while the TCRdb copy is restricted to in-frame clones and leaves out a portion. Here the sample spans approximately 420,000 clones, about nine tenths being singletons. The V and J genes are TRBV19 and TRBJ1-4; D gene uncertain. The starting material was peripheral blood, obtained in a trial of Ad26.COV2.S vaccine versus placebo. This receptor was identified in a person aged 18 to 59 who received the Ad26.COV2.S COVID-19 vaccine or a placebo. CDR3 residues: CASSPPTPLFSTNEKLFF. The CDR3, as DNA: TGTGCCAGTAGTCCCCCTACCCCCTTGTTCTCAACTAATGAAAAACTGTTTTTT.